The 29 T cell receptor beta chains below were found in one sample sequenced in a study of PD-1 blockade in classical Hodgkin lymphoma. Clones were sequenced by immunoSEQ multiplex PCR, and TCRdb holds only the in-frame ones, with some missing. The sample carries 50,000 to 65,000 clones, more than 80% recorded once. Time point given: cycle 4 day 1 (C4D1), after more than five weeks of nivolumab. Each patient relapsed following autologous stem cell transplantation, and prior brentuximab vedotin exposure differed. Here the sequenced sample was peripheral blood mononuclear cells (PBMCs), taken before the fourth cycle of nivolumab. Receptor source: a human donor with classical Hodgkin lymphoma.

The chain combines TRBV5-5 with TRBJ2-3; either TRBD1 or TRBD2 may supply D (5 bases each). V was clipped by 5 bases and J by 1 base, with 23 bases between them. The CDR3 is made up of 18 amino acids. Germline V gene sequence: CDR1 SGHKS, CDR2 YYEKEE (reference sequence). The DNA for the CDR3 is TGTGCCAGCAGTTCTACCGGTATGGGACCGAGGGGCACAGATACGCAGTATTTT. Translation: CASSSTGMGPRGTDTQYF. Filled out from reference TRBV5-5 and TRBJ2-3, the complete variable domain reads DAGVTQSPTHLIKTRGQQVTLRCSPISGHKSVSWYQQVLGQGPQFIFQYYEKEERGRGNFPDRFSARQFPNYSSELNVNALLLGDSALYLCASSSTGMGPRGTDTQYFGPGTRLTVL.

The chain recombines TRBV5-1 with TRBJ2-3, with 7 nucleotides matching TRBD1. Germline trimming cut 5 bases from V and 1 base from J; bases unmatched to any gene: 4. Germline V gives CDR1 SGHRS, CDR2 YFSETQ. The CDR3 totals 14 residues. In nucleotides, the CDR3 is TGCGCCAGCAGAGGGGGACAGCGCACAGATACGCAGTATTTT. Amino acids: CASRGGQRTDTQYF.

V is TRBV29-1 and J is TRBJ1-1; D ambiguous. The CDR3 loop spans 14 amino acids. Per the germline V gene, CDR1 is SQVTM and CDR2 is ANQGSEA. Trimming stripped 0 bases from V and 1 base from J, with 9 bases between. CDR3 DNA: TGCAGCGTTGAAGATCGCGGGAGGAACACTGAAGCTTTCTTT. Its translation: CSVEDRGRNTEAFF.

This clone has only a few counts. The chain recombines TRBV30 with TRBJ1-1, with D unresolved. The germline V gene encodes CDR1 GTSNPN and CDR2 SVGIG (reference sequence). CDR3 length equals 13 residues. V shed 4 bases and J shed 2 bases, with 11 bases lying between them. DNA for the CDR3: TGTGCCTGGATAAACAGCCTTAACACTGAAGCTTTCTTT. It yields the protein CAWINSLNTEAFF.

V gene TRBV19 combines with J gene TRBJ1-5, with 8 bases that match TRBD1. The germline CDR1 and CDR2 sequences are LNHDA and SQIVND (reference sequence). This CDR3 spans 14 amino acids. V lost 5 bases and J lost 6; bases outside the gene matches: 6. The CDR3 DNA reads as TGTGCCAGTAGTGAATCAGGGGGCGGTCAGCCCCAGCATTTT. Protein: CASSESGGGQPQHF.

The sample holds one count of this clone. The chain couples TRBV6-1 to TRBJ2-3, with 9 bases that match TRBD2. Germline trimming cut 2 bases from V and 4 bases from J; bases unmatched to any gene: 4. CDR1 and CDR2 (germline): MNHNS, SASEGT. CDR3 length equals 15 residues. The DNA for the CDR3 is TGTGCCAGCAGTGAACTGAGCGGGGGGTCAGATACGCAGTATTTT. Protein: CASSELSGGSDTQYF.

The V call is TRBV9, the J call TRBJ2-7, with a tentative D call TRBD1 (6 bases). The length of the CDR3 is 14 residues. The germline V and J ends were trimmed by 3 bases and 3 bases, with 13 bases remaining between them. From germline, CDR1 is SGDLS and CDR2 YYNGEE. The CDR3 DNA is TGTGCCAGCAGCGCGGGACACGAGTTCTACGAGCAGTACTTC. Encoded protein: CASSAGHEFYEQYF.

The chain employs TRBV4-2 and TRBJ2-7; D is unclear. Trimming removed 3 bases at V and 1 base at J, with 16 bases between. CDR1 and CDR2 (germline): LGHNA, YNFKEQ. The CDR3 runs to 16 residues. This chain's CDR3 is CASSHYFVDQSYEQYF. The DNA for the CDR3 is TGTGCCAGCAGCCACTATTTTGTGGACCAATCCTACGAGCAGTACTTC.

The CDR3 DNA follows: TGTGCCAGCAGCCAAGCCCGTTTGGGGAGTGAGGGGATTAATCAGCCCCAGCATTTT. Translation: CASSQARLGSEGINQPQHF. The chain joins TRBV4-2 to TRBJ1-5, with D maybe TRBD1 (5 bases). Looked up from germline, CDR1 is LGHNA and CDR2 is YNFKEQ. This CDR3 has 19 amino acids. Trimming stripped 1 base from V and 4 bases from J, with 23 bases between.

The J gene is TRBJ1-6, the V gene TRBV14; 7 bases are shared with TRBD1. V trimming: 4 bases; J trimming: 1 base; junction bases outside the gene matches: 7. This CDR3 is 17 amino acids long. CDR1 SGHDN and CDR2 FVKESK come from the germline V gene. CDR3: CASSLRGGRSYNSPLHF. The CDR3 DNA reads as TGTGCCAGCAGCCTCAGGGGGGGCCGATCCTATAATTCACCCCTCCACTTT.

This chain connects TRBV6-1 to TRBJ1-2; TRBD1 aligns across 7 bases. This CDR3 spans 14 amino acids. The V segment lost 5 bases and the J segment 4 bases; nucleotides outside the gene matches: 7. Germline V gene sequence: CDR1 MNHNS, CDR2 SASEGT. CDR3 sequence reads: CASSPPDRAYGYTF. In DNA form, the CDR3 reads TGTGCCAGCAGTCCACCCGACAGGGCCTATGGCTACACCTTC.

The rearrangement links TRBV25-1 to TRBJ2-5; D may be TRBD1 or TRBD2 (5 bases each). The CDR3 is 15 residues long. Trimming shortened V by 4 bases and J by 5 bases, and 17 bases separated the two germline ends. Germline V CDR1 and CDR2: MGHDK, SYGVNS. The CDR3 DNA follows: TGTGCCAGCAGTGCTCCGGGACGGCGGAGGGAGACCCAGTACTTC. Its translation: CASSAPGRRRETQYF.

The chain has TRBV13 and TRBJ2-1; the match to TRBD2 covers 14 bases. The germline gives CDR1 PRHDT, CDR2 FYEKMQ (reference sequence). V shed 6 bases and J 1 base; nucleotides not matched to a gene: 5. CDR3 length equals 17 residues. DNA for the CDR3: TGTGCCAGCAGTCCGACTAGCGGGGGGGCATCCTACAATGAGCAGTTCTTC. It encodes CASSPTSGGASYNEQFF.

V usage is TRBV5-1 and J usage is TRBJ2-7; tentatively, D is TRBD1 (6 bases). Germline V lookup: CDR1 SGHRS, CDR2 YFSETQ. V was shortened by 4 bases and J by 3 bases, with 17 bases between the two germline ends. The CDR3 has 15 amino acids. CDR3 sequence (DNA): TGCGCCAGCAGCGTATACCCCGGGACATACTACGAGCAGTACTTC. Translated: CASSVYPGTYYEQYF.

The chain has TRBV7-8 and TRBJ1-2; D gene unclear. V gave up 1 base and J gave up 6 bases, with 9 bases separating them. The CDR3 extends over 13 amino acids. CDR1 and CDR2 from the germline V gene are SGHVS and FQNEAQ. The CDR3 is CASSLDFTDGYTF. CDR3 bases: TGTGCCAGCAGCTTAGATTTTACCGATGGCTACACCTTC.

The rearrangement joins TRBV5-1 to TRBJ1-3; no definite D call. Per the germline V gene, CDR1 is SGHRS and CDR2 is YFSETQ. The CDR3 has 13 residues. Trimming cost V 9 bases and J 1 base, with 11 bases left between them. CDR3 DNA: TGCGCCACCCCAGGATTGTCTGGAAACACCATATATTTT. It codes for CATPGLSGNTIYF. The whole variable domain, remainder taken from reference TRBV5-1 and TRBJ1-3, is KAGVTQTPRYLIKTRGQQVTLSCSPISGHRSVSWYQQTPGQGLQFLFEYFSETQRNKGNFPGRFSGRQFSNSRSEMNVSTLELGDSALYLCATPGLSGNTIYFGEGSWLTVV.

The rearrangement uses TRBV10-1 and TRBJ1-3; D possibly corresponds to TRBD1 (5 bases). The CDR3 runs to 15 residues. V gave up 5 bases and J gave up 0 bases, with 11 bases separating them. Germline assignment: CDR1 WNHNN and CDR2 SYGVQD (reference sequence). CDR3 sequence reads: CASSRQLGSGNTIYF. The CDR3 nucleotides read TGCGCCAGCAGTCGACAGTTGGGCTCTGGAAACACCATATATTTT.

The rearrangement joins TRBV5-1 to TRBJ2-3; TRBD1 matches 8 bases. Trimming removed 0 bases from V and 3 bases from J; junction bases left unmatched: 3. CDR1 and CDR2 (germline): SGHRS, YFSETQ. The CDR3 sequence is 15 residues long. DNA for the CDR3: TGCGCCAGCAGCTTGGCCCAGGGGGCTACAGATACGCAGTATTTT. It encodes CASSLAQGATDTQYF.

J is TRBJ2-7 and V is TRBV7-9; D not certain. Trimming left V 6 bases short and J 2 bases short, with 11 bases between. Germline V lookup: CDR1 SEHNR, CDR2 FQNEAQ (reference sequence). The CDR3 contains 13 residues. This chain's CDR3 is CASRPNGPYEQYF. The CDR3, as DNA: TGTGCCAGCAGACCTAACGGACCCTACGAGCAGTACTTC.

This chain links TRBV20-1 with TRBJ1-4; a weak D match, TRBD1 (5 bases). CDR3 length: 11 amino acids. Germline V gene data show CDR1 as DFQATT and CDR2 as SNEGSKA (reference sequence). CDR3 sequence (DNA): TGCACAGCAAGGGGTCGGAGGGAACTGTTTTTT. Translation: CTARGRRELFF.

V is TRBV29-1 and J is TRBJ2-7; D remains unclear. Germline V CDR1 and CDR2: SQVTM, ANQGSEA. This CDR3 contains 10 residues. The DNA for the CDR3 is TGCAGGGATCTATACTACGAGCAGTACTTC. As protein: CRDLYYEQYF.

The gene calls are TRBV6-5 and TRBJ2-3; TRBD2 matches at 10 bases. The junction had 1 base not matched to a gene; V was cut back by 0 bases and J by 1 base. Germline V gene data show CDR1 as MNHEY and CDR2 as SVGAGI. This CDR3 has 16 residues. The CDR3 here is CASSYSGTSGTDTQYF. The CDR3 DNA sequence: TGTGCCAGCAGTTACTCGGGGACTAGCGGCACAGATACGCAGTATTTT.

The chain has TRBV6-1 and TRBJ2-5, with D hard to call. The J call may not be correct, given that the DNA end is closer to TRBJ2-7. CDR3 length: 11 residues. Germline lookup yields CDR1 MNHNS and CDR2 SASEGT. CDR3 amino acids: CASSTFYEQYF. The CDR3 DNA reads TGTGCCAGCAGTACTTTCTACGAGCAGTACTTC.

This chain links TRBV5-8 with TRBJ2-7; D might be TRBD1 or TRBD2, each matching 5 bases. Germline loops: CDR1 SGHTS, CDR2 YDEGEE. The CDR3 length is 13 residues. Between the trimmed V and J ends, which lost 4 bases and 3 bases, there was a span of 11 bases. This CDR3 is CASSAGTLYEQYF. DNA for the CDR3: TGTGCCAGCAGCGCCGGGACCCTCTACGAGCAGTACTTC.

This rearrangement joins TRBV4-2 to TRBJ1-1, with D tentatively TRBD1 (6 bases). This CDR3 spans 17 amino acids. Germline V lookup: CDR1 LGHNA, CDR2 YNFKEQ. V lost 4 bases to trimming and J lost 1 base, with 19 bases between them. Here the CDR3 DNA reads TGTGCCAGCAGCCGGGGGGGGCTGGGCGGAACGAACACTGAAGCTTTCTTT. It specifies CASSRGGLGGTNTEAFF.

This clone has more than one count but fewer than ten. V usage is TRBV9 and J usage is TRBJ1-5, with D unclear. Trimming cost V 3 bases and J 7 bases, with 17 bases left between them. The germline CDR1 and CDR2 sequences are SGDLS and YYNGEE. This CDR3 comprises 15 residues. The CDR3 spells CASSASGQPQQPQHF. Here the CDR3 DNA reads TGTGCCAGCAGCGCCTCCGGGCAGCCGCAGCAGCCCCAGCATTTT.

The gene calls are TRBV10-3 and TRBJ1-2; D perhaps matches TRBD1 (5 bases). The V end lost 0 bases, the J end lost 5 bases, and 10 bases lay between the germline ends. CDR3 size: 14 residues. Looked up from germline, CDR1 is ENHRY and CDR2 is SYGVKD. The CDR3 loop is CAISESDSGYGYTF. CDR3 DNA sequence: TGTGCCATCAGTGAGTCAGACAGCGGTTATGGCTACACCTTC.

V is TRBV6-1 and J is TRBJ2-5; D is possibly TRBD2 (5 bases). Germline CDR1 and CDR2: MNHNS and SASEGT. V lost 2 bases and J 3 bases, leaving 16 bases between the germline ends. This CDR3 spans 16 amino acids. For the CDR3, the DNA is TGTGCCAGCAGTGAATCCACCGGGATCTTAGAAGAGACCCAGTACTTC. As protein: CASSESTGILEETQYF.

The J gene is TRBJ2-5, the V gene TRBV5-4, with 9 bases matching TRBD2. The CDR3 contains 17 residues. V trimming: 7 bases; J trimming: 5 bases; junction bases outside the gene matches: 18. Germline loops: CDR1 SGHNT, CDR2 YYREEE (reference sequence). The CDR3 here is CASEQAGGGAVKETQYF. The CDR3 bases are TGTGCCAGCGAGCAGGCTGGCGGGGGGGCGGTGAAGGAGACCCAGTACTTC.